This paragraph reports one T cell receptor (beta chain). Its cognate antigen is unknown. A multiplex PCR was run with 60 Vbeta primers and 13 Jbeta primers. Some clones are missing from TCRdb's copy, which holds only in-frame ones; the method was immunoSEQ multiplex PCR. The sample has roughly 200,000 clones, roughly four fifths seen once; the top ten hold around 1.7%. Nominally healthy donors provided the samples, though records likely missed some immune exposures. These data belong to a study of cytomegalovirus exposure and HLA in healthy donors. Germline CDR1 SGHDT, CDR2 YYEEEE. The length of the CDR3 is 18 residues. Findings and limits, study-wide: Researchers reportedly found TCR beta sequences accurately predicted most subjects' HLA-A and HLA-B alleles. A prior analysis recorded that most TCR beta V segments were productive about 87% or about 30% of the time.

J is TRBJ2-5 and V is TRBV5-6, with 14 bases matching TRBD2. The end of the DNA fits TRBJ2-7 better, so the J call may be wrong. The origin of this receptor is a man aged 45 to 65 in good health and CMV-seronegative. The material sequenced was PBMCs. The DNA for the CDR3 is TGTGCCAGCAGCCGGACCGACGGGCGACTAGCGGGAGGGGGCGAGCAGTACTTC. Translating it yields CASSRTDGRLAGGGEQYF.